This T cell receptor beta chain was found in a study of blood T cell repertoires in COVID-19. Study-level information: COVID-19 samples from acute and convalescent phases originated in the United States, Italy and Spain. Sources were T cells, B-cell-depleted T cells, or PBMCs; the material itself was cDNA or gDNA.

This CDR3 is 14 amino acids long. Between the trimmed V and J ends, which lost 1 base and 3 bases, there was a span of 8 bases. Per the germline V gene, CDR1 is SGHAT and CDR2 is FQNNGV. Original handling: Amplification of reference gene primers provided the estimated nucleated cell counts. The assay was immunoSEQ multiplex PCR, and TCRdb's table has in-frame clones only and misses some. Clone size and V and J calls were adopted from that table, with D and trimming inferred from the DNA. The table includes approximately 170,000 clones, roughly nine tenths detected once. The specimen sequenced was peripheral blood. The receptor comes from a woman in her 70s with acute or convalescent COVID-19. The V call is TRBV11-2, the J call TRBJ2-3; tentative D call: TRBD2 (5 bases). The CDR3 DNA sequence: TGTGCCAGCAGCTTAGTCGGCGGGACAGATACGCAGTATTTT. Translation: CASSLVGGTDTQYF.